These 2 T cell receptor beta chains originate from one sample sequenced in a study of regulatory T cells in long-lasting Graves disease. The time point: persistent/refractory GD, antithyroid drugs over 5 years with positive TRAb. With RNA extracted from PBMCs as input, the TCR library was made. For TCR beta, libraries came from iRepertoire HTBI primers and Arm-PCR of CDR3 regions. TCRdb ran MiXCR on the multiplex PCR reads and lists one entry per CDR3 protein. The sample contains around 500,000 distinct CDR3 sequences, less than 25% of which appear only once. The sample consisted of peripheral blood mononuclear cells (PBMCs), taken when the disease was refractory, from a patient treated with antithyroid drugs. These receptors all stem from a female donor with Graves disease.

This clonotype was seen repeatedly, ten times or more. CDR3 residues: CASTRKNTEAFF. The CDR3 DNA is TGTGCCAGTACGAGGAAGAACACTGAAGCTTTCTTT. This chain connects TRBV19 to TRBJ1-1; no firm D call. CDR3 size: 12 residues. Germline V lookup: CDR1 LNHDA, CDR2 SQIVND (reference sequence). Trimming stripped 7 bases from V and 1 base from J, with 7 bases between.

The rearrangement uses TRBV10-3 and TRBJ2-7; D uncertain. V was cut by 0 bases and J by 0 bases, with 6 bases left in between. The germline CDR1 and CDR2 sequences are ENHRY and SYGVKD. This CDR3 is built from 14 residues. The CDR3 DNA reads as TGTGCCATCAGTGAGTCGCTCAGCTCCTACGAGCAGTACTTC. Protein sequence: CAISESLSSYEQYF.